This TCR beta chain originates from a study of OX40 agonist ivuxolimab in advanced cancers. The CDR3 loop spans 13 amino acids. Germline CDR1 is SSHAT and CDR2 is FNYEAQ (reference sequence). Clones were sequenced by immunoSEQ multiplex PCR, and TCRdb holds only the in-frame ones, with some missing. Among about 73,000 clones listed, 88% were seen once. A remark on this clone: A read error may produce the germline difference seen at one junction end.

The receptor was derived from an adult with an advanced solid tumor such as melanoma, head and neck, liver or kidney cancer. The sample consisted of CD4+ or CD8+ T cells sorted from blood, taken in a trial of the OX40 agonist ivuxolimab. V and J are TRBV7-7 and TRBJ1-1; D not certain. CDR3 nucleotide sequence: TGTGCTAGCAGCTTGTCGGAGAACACTGAAGCTTTCTTT. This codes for CASSLSENTEAFF.